This record covers a single T cell receptor beta chain. Antigen specificity is unknown. PCR was performed using 60 Vbeta and 13 Jbeta primers. TCRdb's table, derived via immunoSEQ multiplex PCR, lists solely in-frame clones and lacks some. The profile shows about 140,000 clones, around 83% of them singletons. Trimming cost V 3 bases and J 7 bases; bases outside gene matches: 5. Per the germline V gene, CDR1 is WSHSY and CDR2 is SAAADI. The length of the CDR3 is 13 residues. This entry is derived from a study of cytomegalovirus exposure and HLA in healthy donors. As for the study in general: An analysis done earlier identified 95 million to 140 million unique TCR beta sequences from about 180 million T cells. Falling in the Caucasian-associated ancestry cluster were about 83% of 398 genotyped donors.

Overall study results and limits: The HLA-A and HLA-B alleles of most subjects were reportedly predicted accurately from TCR beta sequences.

Regarding donors, all were healthy bone marrow donors. This receptor was taken from a man between 40 and 49 years old in good health and CMV-seropositive. Material: PBMCs. The chain couples TRBV10-2 to TRBJ1-1; 7 bases are a match to TRBD1. In DNA form, the CDR3 reads TGCGCCAGCAGTGACGTACAGGGGCTTGAAGCTTTCTTT. This gives the protein CASSDVQGLEAFF.